The clone carrying this T cell receptor (beta chain) was detected ten times or more. Its antigen is currently unknown. The observed sequence ends 3 residues before the CDR3 terminus, with the missing tail filled in from the germline J gene. Profiling relied on immunoSEQ multiplex PCR, and the TCRdb table lists in-frame clones only, not all of them. Observed are 30,000 to 40,000 clones, no singletons, with the top ten taking around 6.9%. This sample stems from a study of T cell clonality in common variable immunodeficiency. Study results and limitations: Reportedly, TCR beta sequences from common variable immunodeficiency showed fewer deletions and N-nucleotide insertions.

Germline lookup yields CDR1 DFQATT and CDR2 SNEGSKA (reference sequence). This CDR3 comprises 15 residues. The V gene end was trimmed by 4 bases and the J gene end by 6 bases; junction bases not matched to a gene: 9. Sequencing was done on a sample of peripheral blood mononuclear cells. The sequence was obtained from a human donor with common variable immunodeficiency. This chain uses TRBV20-1 with TRBJ2-1; 10 positions agree with TRBD2. The covered CDR3 bases are TGCAGTGCTAATCACGGTACTAGCGGGACCAATGAG. It codes for CSANHGTSGTNE. The complete CDR3 sequence is CSANHGTSGTNEQFF.